Below, 11 T cell receptor beta chains from the same sample are listed, as sequenced in a study of post-analysis software for immune sequencing data. Study results and caveats: With TRBV5-6, TRBV5-1 and TRBV20-1 included, 5 or 6 TRBV segments were more frequent in patients than in controls.

Their antigens are not known. TCR beta cDNA libraries included unique molecular identifiers. MiXCR, applied by TCRdb to the PCR reads, yields one record per CDR3 protein. The data hold 380,000 or so distinct CDR3 sequences, with roughly 30% observed a single time. The sample was blood. The receptors originated from a girl aged 10 to 17 with multiple sclerosis.

The rearrangement joins TRBV7-2 to TRBJ2-3, with 8 bases identical to TRBD2. The CDR3 runs to 15 residues. Per the germline V gene, CDR1 is SGHTA and CDR2 is FQGNSA. V was clipped by 6 bases and J by 1 base; unmatched bases: 6. The CDR3 here is CASRSAGARTDTQYF. CDR3 bases: TGTGCCAGCAGGTCAGCGGGGGCTCGCACAGATACGCAGTATTTT.

This clonotype appeared a single time. The chain uses TRBV7-2 and TRBJ1-2; D is perhaps TRBD1 (5 bases). V was trimmed by 0 bases and J by 8 bases, leaving 19 bases between them. CDR1 and CDR2 from the germline V gene are SGHTA and FQGNSA. This CDR3 is built from 16 residues. CDR3 amino acids: CASSLAGRGVSGGYTF. The CDR3 DNA follows: TGTGCCAGCAGCTTAGCGGGCCGGGGGGTCAGTGGGGGCTACACCTTC. The full variable domain, in which reference TRBV7-2 and TRBJ1-2 provide the parts outside the CDR3, is GAGVSQSPSNKVTEKGKDVELRCDPISGHTALYWYRQSLGQGLEFLIYFQGNSAPDKSGLPSDRFSAERTGGSVSTLTIQRTQQEDSAVYLCASSLAGRGVSGGYTFGSGTRLTVV.

There are a few counts of this clonotype. This sequence joins TRBV5-1 and TRBJ1-4, with a weak D call TRBD1 (6 bases). The CDR3 has 13 amino acids. Germline values: CDR1 SGHRS, CDR2 YFSETQ. Trimming shortened V by 5 bases and J by 5 bases, and 10 bases separated the two germline ends. CDR3: CASRGAENEKLFF. The DNA of the CDR3 is TGCGCCAGCAGGGGGGCAGAGAATGAAAAACTGTTTTTT.

A word on this clonotype: The junction and the germline gene differ at one end; a read error may be behind it. This sequence joins TRBV6-2 or TRBV6-3 and TRBJ2-7; D possibly uses TRBD1 or TRBD2 (5 bases each). Germline V gene lookup returns CDR1 MNHEY and CDR2 SVGEGT. The CDR3 covers 14 residues. CDR3 coding DNA: TGTGCCAGCAGTTACAGGGTCGGGACCTACGAGCACTACTTC. Translation gives CASSYRVGTYEHYF.

This chain connects TRBV7-6 to TRBJ1-6, with D tentatively TRBD1 (5 bases). Germline CDR1 reads SGHVS; CDR2 reads FNYEAQ. This CDR3 has 16 residues. The ends were cut back, 0 bases at V and 3 bases at J, with 9 bases in the middle. The CDR3 here is CASSLALQDYNSPLHF. The CDR3 DNA is TGTGCCAGCAGCTTAGCGCTACAGGACTATAATTCACCCCTCCACTTT.

This clonotype was observed a few times. The V and J genes are TRBV6-1 and TRBJ2-7; 8 bases are shared with TRBD1. This CDR3 is 14 amino acids long. Germline values: CDR1 MNHNS, CDR2 SASEGT. The junction had 4 bases not matched to a gene; V was cut back by 3 bases and J by 3 bases. Here the CDR3 reads CASSEAGQDYEQYF. CDR3 nucleotide sequence: TGTGCCAGCAGTGAGGCGGGACAGGACTACGAGCAGTACTTC.

The chain employs TRBV12-3 or TRBV12-4 and TRBJ1-1; 7 bases are a match to TRBD1. This CDR3 contains 15 residues. The V and J ends lost 7 bases and 3 bases, in that order; junction bases with no gene match: 11. The CDR3: CASKPTGQSHTEAFF. As DNA, the CDR3 is TGTGCCAGCAAACCTACGGGACAGTCCCACACTGAAGCTTTCTTT.

This clonotype was seen only a few times. The V gene is TRBV7-9, the J gene TRBJ2-7, with D maybe TRBD2 (5 bases). In germline, CDR1 is SEHNR, CDR2 FQNEAQ (reference sequence). This CDR3 is built from 15 residues. Trimming cost V 5 bases and J 5 bases, with 19 bases left between them. CDR3: CASSSPGKRSDEQYF. CDR3 DNA sequence: TGTGCCAGCAGCAGTCCGGGAAAGAGGTCCGACGAGCAGTACTTC.

CDR3 residues: CASSWDTGMNTEAFF. CDR3 nucleotides: TGTGCCAGCTCATGGGACACTGGAATGAACACTGAAGCTTTCTTT. This chain joins TRBV18 and TRBJ1-1, with D perhaps TRBD1 (6 bases). The V and J ends lost 5 bases and 0 bases respectively, with 13 bases between them. This CDR3 contains 15 residues. The germline V gene has CDR1 KGHSH and CDR2 LQKENI.

J is TRBJ2-1 and V is TRBV6-5; 8 bases match TRBD1. V lost 8 bases and J lost 7; bases outside the gene matches: 10. CDR1 is MNHEY, CDR2 SVGAGI, per germline. CDR3 length: 14 amino acids. Written as DNA, the CDR3 is TGTGCCAGCGATCCGGAAAGACAGGGGAATGAGCAGTTCTTC. Its translation: CASDPERQGNEQFF.

This clonotype was seen more than once but under ten times. The J gene is TRBJ2-1, the V gene TRBV12-3 or TRBV12-4; 10 positions match TRBD1. Trimming took 6 bases from V and 5 from J; bases not matched to a gene: 10. The CDR3 is 16 amino acids. The CDR3 DNA sequence: TGTGCCAGCAGCGGAGCGGACAGGGGGGGGCACAATGAGCAGTTCTTC. Protein: CASSGADRGGHNEQFF.